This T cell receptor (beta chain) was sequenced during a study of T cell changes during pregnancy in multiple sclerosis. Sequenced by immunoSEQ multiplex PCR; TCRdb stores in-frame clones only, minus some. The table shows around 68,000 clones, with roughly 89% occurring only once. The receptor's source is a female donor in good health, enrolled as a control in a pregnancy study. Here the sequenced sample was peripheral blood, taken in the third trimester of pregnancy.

This chain's CDR3 is CATSPPPKGGQPQHF. The CDR3 DNA reads as TGTGCCACCAGCCCCCCCCCTAAAGGGGGTCAGCCCCAGCATTTT. V usage is TRBV15 and J usage is TRBJ1-5, with D perhaps matching TRBD1 (6 bases). V lost 5 bases, J lost 6 bases, and 17 bases lay in between. The germline V gene encodes CDR1 LNHNV and CDR2 YYDKDF (reference sequence). This CDR3 is built from 15 residues.